This T cell receptor (beta chain) derives from a study of CXCR3 chemokines and chemotherapy response in bladder cancer (dated by TCRdb to about 2022). Study-level background: The study examined whether intratumoral CXCR3 chemokine system activity predicted chemotherapy response in human bladder cancer.

This clonotype is labeled medium-sized (0.01 to 0.1%). The clone's antigen remains unknown. No per-base quality is available; no much larger clone lies one base away. The library relied on PCR. Sequencing relied on an Illumina HiSeq 2500. The public sequencing data were trimmed at Q25 with fastp and processed into clonotypes with MiXCR by TCRdb, which kept only in-frame beta chains. Every distinct CDR3 protein forms one entry, paired with its most common genes and DNA. The sample table records around 2,200 distinct CDR3 sequences; about a sixth of these occur just once. Less than 30% of the sample lies in the top ten. The TCR comes from a human donor with bladder cancer that responded to neoadjuvant chemotherapy. Sampling was done from a patient whose treatment included neoadjuvant chemotherapy.

The CDR3 has the sequence CASLPQGRGYGYTF. The sequenced DNA: TGTGCCAGTCTCCCACAGGGGAGAGGGTATGGCTACACCTTC. This sequence uses TRBV6-1 and TRBJ1-2, and 7 junction bases match TRBD1. Here V drops 9 bases and J drops 5 bases, and the junction holds 12 bases not matched to any gene. As encoded in the germline V gene, CDR1 is MNHNS while CDR2 is SASEGT. Its CDR3 holds 14 amino acids, cysteine through phenylalanine. Kept here is only the CDR3 DNA, which spans 42 bases and is read in frame from base 1.